This T cell receptor beta chain was identified in a study of blood T cell repertoires in COVID-19. Trimming stripped 7 bases from V and 7 bases from J, with 11 bases between. The CDR3 loop spans 13 amino acids. The germline V gene encodes CDR1 SNHLY and CDR2 FYNNEI. Original methodology: It was from reference gene primer amplification that nucleated cell counts were estimated. Using immunoSEQ multiplex PCR, the repertoire was profiled, and TCRdb retains in-frame clones only, with some absent. V and J calls and clone size are as listed in that table; D and trimming were resolved from the DNA. The sample lists 350,000 or so clones, roughly 90% occurring once. Individuals aged about 18 to 100 years were recruited from about two dozen US areas. Self-reported history from a screening survey and questionnaire set each donor's cohort.

The receptor comes from a woman younger than 45 who had recovered from COVID-19. Sequenced material: PBMCs or T cells enriched from blood (not recorded which). The V gene is TRBV2, the J gene TRBJ1-6, with a tentative D call TRBD1 (5 bases). CDR3 sequence: CASTGGRNSPLHF. The DNA of the CDR3 is TGTGCCAGCACCGGGGGAAGGAATTCACCCCTCCACTTT.